Sequencing of this T cell receptor beta chain was carried out in a study of response to subunit inactivated influenza vaccine. Findings and caveats of the study: Each seasonal flu vaccination may recruit only limited new T cells, authors suggested.

MiXCR was run by TCRdb on the RT-PCR reads, yielding one entry per CDR3 protein. The table lists a few hundred thousand distinct CDR3 sequences, less than 25% of them singletons. The V and J ends lost 4 bases and 0 bases respectively, with 10 bases between them. There are 15 residues in the CDR3. The germline CDR1 and CDR2 sequences are SGHRS and YFSETQ. Worth noting for this clonotype: Its target is not known.

Sample: PBMCs from blood, taken about 19 months after vaccination. The V gene is TRBV5-1, the J gene TRBJ1-4; no clear D gene. The sequence derives from a man in his fifties or sixties who received an inactivated influenza vaccine. In nucleotides, the CDR3 is TGCGCCAGCAGCCCCATAGGGACAACTAATGAAAAACTGTTTTTT. Its translation is CASSPIGTTNEKLFF.